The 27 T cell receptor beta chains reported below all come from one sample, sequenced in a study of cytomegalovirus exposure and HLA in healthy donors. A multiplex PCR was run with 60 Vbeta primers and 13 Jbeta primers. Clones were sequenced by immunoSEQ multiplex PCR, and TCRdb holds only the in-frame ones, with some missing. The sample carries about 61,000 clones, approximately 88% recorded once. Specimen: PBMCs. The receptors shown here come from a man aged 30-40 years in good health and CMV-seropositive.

CDR3 in amino acids: CASSEIGPGEQFF. DNA for the CDR3: TGTGCCAGCAGCGAGATCGGTCCGGGTGAGCAGTTCTTC. V gene TRBV27 combines with J gene TRBJ2-1; no clear D. The CDR3 extends over 13 amino acids. Germline values: CDR1 MNHEY, CDR2 SMNVEV (reference sequence). With 6 bases removed from V and 9 bases from J, the gap between germline ends came to 15 bases.

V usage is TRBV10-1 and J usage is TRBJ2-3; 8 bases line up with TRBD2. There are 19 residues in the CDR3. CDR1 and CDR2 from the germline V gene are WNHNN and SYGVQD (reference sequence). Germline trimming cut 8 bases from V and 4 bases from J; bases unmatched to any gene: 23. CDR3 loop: CASPPEREFFYECADTQYF. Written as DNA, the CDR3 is TGCGCCAGCCCGCCCGAGCGGGAGTTTTTTTATGAGTGTGCAGATACGCAGTATTTT.

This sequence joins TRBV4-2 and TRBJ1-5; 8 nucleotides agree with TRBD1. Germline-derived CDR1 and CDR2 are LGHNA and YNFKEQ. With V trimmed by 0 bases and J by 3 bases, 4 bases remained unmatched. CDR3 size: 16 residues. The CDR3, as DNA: TGTGCCAGCAGCCAAGAGGTACAGGGGGTCAATCAGCCCCAGCATTTT. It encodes CASSQEVQGVNQPQHF.

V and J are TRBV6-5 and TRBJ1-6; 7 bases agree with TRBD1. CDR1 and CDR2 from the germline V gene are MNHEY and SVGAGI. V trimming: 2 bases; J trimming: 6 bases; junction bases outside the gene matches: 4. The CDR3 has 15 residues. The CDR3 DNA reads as TGTGCCAGCAGTTACGACAGGGCGCCTAATTCACCCCTCCACTTT. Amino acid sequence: CASSYDRAPNSPLHF.

The chain's CDR3 is CASSSSRAGAGGPYDEQYF. The CDR3 DNA reads as TGTGCCAGCTCCTCCTCCAGGGCGGGAGCGGGAGGGCCTTACGACGAGCAGTACTTC. The chain recombines TRBV19 with TRBJ2-7; 10 nucleotides agree with TRBD2. The CDR3 totals 19 residues. V lost 9 bases, J lost 5 bases, and 25 bases stayed unmatched. Germline values: CDR1 LNHDA, CDR2 SQIVND (reference sequence).

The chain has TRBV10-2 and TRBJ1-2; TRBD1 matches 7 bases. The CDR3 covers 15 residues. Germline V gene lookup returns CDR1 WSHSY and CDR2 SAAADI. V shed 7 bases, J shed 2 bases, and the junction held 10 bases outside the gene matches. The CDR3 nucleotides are TGCGCCAGCAAACAGGGGCTTAATCGGAACTATGGCTACACCTTC. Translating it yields CASKQGLNRNYGYTF.

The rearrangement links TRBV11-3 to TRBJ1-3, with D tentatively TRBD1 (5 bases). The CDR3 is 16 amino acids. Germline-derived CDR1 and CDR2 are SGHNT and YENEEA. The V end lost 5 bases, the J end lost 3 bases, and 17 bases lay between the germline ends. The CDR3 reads CASSLAQVSNGNTIYF. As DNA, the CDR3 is TGTGCCAGCAGCCTTGCACAGGTATCAAATGGAAACACCATATATTTT.

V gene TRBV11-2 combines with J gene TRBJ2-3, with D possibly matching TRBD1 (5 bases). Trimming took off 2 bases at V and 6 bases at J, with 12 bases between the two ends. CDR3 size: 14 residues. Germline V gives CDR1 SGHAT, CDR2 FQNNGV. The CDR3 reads CASSLWQGPDTQYF. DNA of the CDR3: TGTGCCAGCAGCTTATGGCAGGGCCCCGATACGCAGTATTTT.

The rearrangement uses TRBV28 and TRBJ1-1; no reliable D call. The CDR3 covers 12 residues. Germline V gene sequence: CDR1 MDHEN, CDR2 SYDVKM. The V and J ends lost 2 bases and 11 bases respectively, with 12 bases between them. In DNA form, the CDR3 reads TGTGCCAGCAGTTTAATCGGAGGGAGGGCTTTCTTT. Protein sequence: CASSLIGGRAFF.

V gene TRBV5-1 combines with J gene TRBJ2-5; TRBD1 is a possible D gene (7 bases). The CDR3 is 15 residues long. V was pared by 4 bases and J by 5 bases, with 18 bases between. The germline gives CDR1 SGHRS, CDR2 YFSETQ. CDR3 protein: CASSVLQTGRETQYF. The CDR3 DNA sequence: TGCGCCAGCAGCGTATTACAGACAGGGAGGGAGACCCAGTACTTC.

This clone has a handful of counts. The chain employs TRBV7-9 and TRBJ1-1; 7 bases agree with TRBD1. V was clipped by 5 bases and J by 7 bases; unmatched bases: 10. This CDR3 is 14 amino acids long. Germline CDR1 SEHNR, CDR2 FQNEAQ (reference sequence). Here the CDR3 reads CASSAGTAQNEAFF. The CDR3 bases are TGTGCCAGCAGCGCTGGGACAGCTCAAAATGAAGCTTTCTTT.

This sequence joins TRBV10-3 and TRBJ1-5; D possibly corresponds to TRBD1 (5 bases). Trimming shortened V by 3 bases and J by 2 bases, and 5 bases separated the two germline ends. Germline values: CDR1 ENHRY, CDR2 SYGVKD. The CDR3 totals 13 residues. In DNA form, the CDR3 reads TGTGCCATCAGTGACAGGGGCAATCAGCCCCAGCATTTT. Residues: CAISDRGNQPQHF.

The CDR3 spells CASSVAGTSYEQYF. Here the CDR3 DNA reads TGTGCCAGCAGCGTAGCAGGGACATCCTACGAGCAGTACTTC. V is TRBV9 and J is TRBJ2-7; possible D gene TRBD1, 6 bases. There are 14 residues in the CDR3. Trimming left V 0 bases short and J 1 base short, with 8 bases between. The germline CDR1 and CDR2 sequences are SGDLS and YYNGEE.

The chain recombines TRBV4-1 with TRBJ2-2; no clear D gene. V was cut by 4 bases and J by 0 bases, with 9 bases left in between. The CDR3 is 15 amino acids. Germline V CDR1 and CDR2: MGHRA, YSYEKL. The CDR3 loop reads CASSRLTANTGELFF. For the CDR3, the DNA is TGCGCCAGCAGCCGCCTGACTGCGAACACCGGGGAGCTGTTTTTT.

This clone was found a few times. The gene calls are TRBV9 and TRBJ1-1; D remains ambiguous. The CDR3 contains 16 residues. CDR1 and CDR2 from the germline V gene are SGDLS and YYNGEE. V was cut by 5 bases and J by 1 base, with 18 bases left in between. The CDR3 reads CASRFGETRPNTEAFF. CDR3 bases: TGTGCCAGCAGGTTTGGGGAGACGAGGCCGAACACTGAAGCTTTCTTT.

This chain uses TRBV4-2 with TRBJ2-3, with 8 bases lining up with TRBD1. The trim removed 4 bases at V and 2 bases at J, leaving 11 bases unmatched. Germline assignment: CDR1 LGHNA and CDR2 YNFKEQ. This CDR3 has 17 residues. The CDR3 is CASSPHGAGGPTDTQYF. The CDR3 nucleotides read TGTGCCAGCAGCCCGCATGGGGCAGGGGGCCCCACAGATACGCAGTATTTT.

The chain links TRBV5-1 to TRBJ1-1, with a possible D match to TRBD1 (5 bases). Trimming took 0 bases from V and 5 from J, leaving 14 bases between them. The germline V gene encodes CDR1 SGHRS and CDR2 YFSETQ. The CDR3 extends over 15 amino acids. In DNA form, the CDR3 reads TGCGCCAGCAGCTTGGTAGACGGGGCGGGAACTGAAGCTTTCTTT. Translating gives CASSLVDGAGTEAFF.

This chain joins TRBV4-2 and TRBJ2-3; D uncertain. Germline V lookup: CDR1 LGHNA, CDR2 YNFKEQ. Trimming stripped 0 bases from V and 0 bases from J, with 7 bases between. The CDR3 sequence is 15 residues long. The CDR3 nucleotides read TGTGCCAGCAGCCAAGATCCCGGGAGCACAGATACGCAGTATTTT. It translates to CASSQDPGSTDTQYF.

The CDR3 DNA sequence: TGTGCCAGCTATTCCCCTGCGGCCATGAACACTGAAGCTTTCTTT. This translates into CASYSPAAMNTEAFF. The J gene is TRBJ1-1, the V gene TRBV5-4; no clear D. V was shortened by 7 bases and J by 0 bases, with 16 bases between the two germline ends. The CDR3 length is 15 residues. The germline V gene encodes CDR1 SGHNT and CDR2 YYREEE (reference sequence). Full variable domain (remainder filled in from reference TRBV5-4 and TRBJ1-1): ETGVTQSPTHLIKTRGQQVTLRCSSQSGHNTVSWYQQALGQGPQFIFQYYREEENGRGNFPPRFSGLQFPNYSSELNVNALELDDSALYLCASYSPAAMNTEAFFGQGTRLTVV.

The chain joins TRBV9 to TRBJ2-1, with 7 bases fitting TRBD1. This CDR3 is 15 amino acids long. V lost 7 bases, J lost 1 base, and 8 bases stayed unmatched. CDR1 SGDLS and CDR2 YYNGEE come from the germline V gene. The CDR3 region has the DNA TGTGCCAGCTCGCGTGGGACAGTTTCCTACAATGAGCAGTTCTTC. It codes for CASSRGTVSYNEQFF. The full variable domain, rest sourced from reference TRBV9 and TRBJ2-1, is DSGVTQTPKHLITATGQRVTLRCSPRSGDLSVYWYQQSLDQGLQFLIQYYNGEERAKGNILERFSAQQFPDLHSELNLSSLELGDSALYFCASSRGTVSYNEQFFGPGTRLTVL.

The CDR3 is CASSQHRLDTQYF. The CDR3 DNA reads TGTGCCAGCAGCCAACACCGATTAGATACGCAGTATTTT. This chain joins TRBV28 and TRBJ2-3; D is unresolved. CDR1 and CDR2 from the germline V gene are MDHEN and SYDVKM. CDR3 length: 13 amino acids. Between the trimmed V and J ends, which lost 6 bases and 5 bases, there was a span of 12 bases.

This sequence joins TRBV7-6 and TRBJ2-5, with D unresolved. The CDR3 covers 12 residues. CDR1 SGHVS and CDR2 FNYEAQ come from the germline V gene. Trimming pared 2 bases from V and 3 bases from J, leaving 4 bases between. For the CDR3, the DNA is TGTGCCAGCAGCTTAATAGAAGAGACCCAGTACTTC. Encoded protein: CASSLIEETQYF.

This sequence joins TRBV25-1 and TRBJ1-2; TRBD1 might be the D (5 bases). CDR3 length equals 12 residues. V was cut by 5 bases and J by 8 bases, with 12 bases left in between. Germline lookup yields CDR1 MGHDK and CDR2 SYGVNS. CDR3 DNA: TGTGCCAGCAGTCCGGACACGCGGGGCTACACCTTC. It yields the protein CASSPDTRGYTF.

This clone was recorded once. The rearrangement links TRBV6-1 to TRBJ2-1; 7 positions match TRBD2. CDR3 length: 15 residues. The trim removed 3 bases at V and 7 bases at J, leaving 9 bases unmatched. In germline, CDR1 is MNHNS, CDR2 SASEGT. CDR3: CASSDGGRGWNEQFF. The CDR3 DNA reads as TGTGCCAGCAGTGATGGTGGGAGGGGCTGGAATGAGCAGTTCTTC.

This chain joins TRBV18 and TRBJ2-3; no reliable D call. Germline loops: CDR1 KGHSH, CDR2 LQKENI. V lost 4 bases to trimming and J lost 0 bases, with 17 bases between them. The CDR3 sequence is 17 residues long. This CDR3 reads CASSRLPRSDSTDTQYF. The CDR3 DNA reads TGTGCCAGCTCACGTCTCCCGAGGAGCGACAGCACAGATACGCAGTATTTT.

CDR3: CASSSPLGLAGVRDEQYF. The CDR3 DNA is TGTGCCAGCAGCTCACCCTTAGGACTAGCGGGAGTACGAGACGAGCAGTACTTC. The chain couples TRBV5-6 to TRBJ2-7; TRBD2 agrees at 13 bases. After removal of 3 bases from V and 5 bases from J, the junction contained 14 bases not matched to a gene. The CDR3 consists of 18 residues. CDR1 is SGHDT, CDR2 YYEEEE, per germline.

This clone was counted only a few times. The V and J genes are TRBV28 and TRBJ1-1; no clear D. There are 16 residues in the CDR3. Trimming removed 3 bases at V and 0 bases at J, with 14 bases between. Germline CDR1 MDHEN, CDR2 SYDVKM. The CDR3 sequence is CASSLPKERMNTEAFF. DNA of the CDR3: TGTGCCAGCAGTTTGCCGAAGGAGAGAATGAACACTGAAGCTTTCTTT. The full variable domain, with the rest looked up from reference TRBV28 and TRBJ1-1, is DVKVTQSSRYLVKRTGEKVFLECVQDMDHENMFWYRQDPGLGLRLIYFSYDVKMKEKGDIPEGYSVSREKKERFSLILESASTNQTSMYLCASSLPKERMNTEAFFGQGTRLTVV.